This TCR beta chain appears in the sequencing data of a study of T cell changes during pregnancy in multiple sclerosis. V was trimmed by 6 bases and J by 6 bases, leaving 11 bases between them. There are 12 residues in the CDR3. Per germline, CDR1 ENHRY and CDR2 SYGVKD. TCRdb's copy holds only in-frame clones and misses some; the assay was immunoSEQ multiplex PCR. The sample holds around 57,000 clones, approximately 90% seen once. The table lists this clone with a count of one. The clonotype originates from a female donor in good health, enrolled as a control in a pregnancy study. The V call is TRBV10-3, the J call TRBJ1-1; perhaps TRBD1 as D (5 bases). The source material was peripheral blood, sampled in the first trimester of pregnancy. The CDR3, as DNA: TGTGCCATCAGGGAGGGACTTTCTGAAGCTTTCTTT. Protein sequence: CAIREGLSEAFF.